These 17 T cell receptor beta chains came from one sample sequenced in a study of cytomegalovirus exposure and HLA in healthy donors. Vbeta (60) and Jbeta (13) primers were used in the PCR. TCRdb keeps only in-frame clones here, not all; method: immunoSEQ multiplex PCR. This table has 150,000 to 200,000 clones, approximately 85% appearing once. The specimen sequenced was PBMCs. All receptors come from a woman aged 45-65 years in good health and CMV-seronegative.

V and J are TRBV29-1 and TRBJ1-1; D not certain. Germline CDR1 reads SQVTM; CDR2 reads ANQGSEA. Deletions cut 8 bases from V and 1 base from J, with 11 bases between. The CDR3 covers 12 residues. CDR3: CSYLEANTEAFF. The DNA of the CDR3 is TGCAGCTACCTAGAGGCGAACACTGAAGCTTTCTTT.

The rearrangement uses TRBV7-8 and TRBJ2-3, with 7 bases identical to TRBD2. Germline-derived CDR1 and CDR2 are SGHVS and FQNEAQ. The CDR3 covers 17 residues. With 5 bases clipped from V and 0 bases from J, the junction kept 11 bases outside the gene matches. For the CDR3, the DNA is TGTGCCAGCAGCCGACTTCCGACTAGCTCTAGCACAGATACGCAGTATTTT. Amino acid sequence: CASSRLPTSSSTDTQYF.

The chain couples TRBV4-1 to TRBJ1-2; 7 bases match TRBD1. CDR1 is MGHRA and CDR2 is YSYEKL in the germline V gene. V trimming: 3 bases; J trimming: 0 bases; junction bases outside the gene matches: 7. The CDR3 covers 16 residues. The CDR3 protein is CASSHLPGQTNYGYTF. The DNA for the CDR3 is TGCGCCAGCAGCCACCTTCCGGGACAGACTAACTATGGCTACACCTTC.

This clone came up once. V usage is TRBV27 and J usage is TRBJ1-2, with D uncertain. The V gene lost 6 bases and the J gene lost 5 bases, with 13 bases spanning the gap. Germline V gives CDR1 MNHEY, CDR2 SMNVEV (reference sequence). CDR3 length equals 13 residues. The CDR3 DNA sequence: TGTGCCAGCAGGCCAACCGGTCGGTATGGCTACACCTTC. Translation: CASRPTGRYGYTF.

The table lists this clone with a count of one. This chain links TRBV6-1 with TRBJ2-4, with D maybe TRBD1 (6 bases). Germline V gene lookup returns CDR1 MNHNS and CDR2 SASEGT. V lost 2 bases and J 7 bases, leaving 12 bases between the germline ends. The CDR3 has 14 amino acids. The CDR3 coding sequence is TGTGCCAGCAGTGAACTTTCAAGGGGGAACATTCAGTACTTC. It translates to CASSELSRGNIQYF.

V and J are TRBV7-8 and TRBJ2-1; 10 nucleotides agree with TRBD2. V was clipped by 5 bases and J by 9 bases; unmatched bases: 16. The germline V gene encodes CDR1 SGHVS and CDR2 FQNEAQ. The length of the CDR3 is 17 residues. CDR3 nucleotides: TGTGCCAGCAGCAAAGTGGCTAGCGGGAGAAACGACGGTGAGCAGTTCTTC. Protein sequence: CASSKVASGRNDGEQFF.

The chain combines TRBV28 with TRBJ1-1; 9 nucleotides align to TRBD1. V lost 4 bases, J lost 6 bases, and 6 bases stayed unmatched. CDR1 is MDHEN, CDR2 SYDVKM, per germline. CDR3 length: 14 amino acids. Here the CDR3 DNA reads TGTGCCAGCAGTTCTAGGACAGGGGCTCCTGAAGCTTTCTTT. The encoded protein is CASSSRTGAPEAFF.

The chain couples TRBV11-2 to TRBJ1-4, with D tentatively TRBD1 (5 bases). The germline CDR1 and CDR2 sequences are SGHAT and FQNNGV. The CDR3 totals 15 residues. Trimming took 5 bases from V and 7 from J, leaving 17 bases between them. CDR3: CASSPTRQRGEKLFF. Here the CDR3 DNA reads TGTGCCAGCAGCCCGACGAGACAGCGAGGTGAAAAACTGTTTTTT.

V is TRBV7-2 and J is TRBJ2-7; D is perhaps TRBD1 (5 bases). The CDR3 is 14 amino acids. Germline loops: CDR1 SGHTA, CDR2 FQGNSA. V lost 1 base to trimming and J lost 1 base, with 8 bases between them. The CDR3 DNA follows: TGTGCCAGCAGCTTAGATACAGGATCCTACGAGCAGTACTTC. This codes for CASSLDTGSYEQYF.

The chain links TRBV5-1 to TRBJ2-7; TRBD2 agrees at 8 bases. Germline V gene lookup returns CDR1 SGHRS and CDR2 YFSETQ. V dropped 1 base and J dropped 4; count of bases not matched to a gene: 7. CDR3 size: 15 residues. The CDR3 sequence is CASSLISGSLYEQYF. CDR3 nucleotide sequence: TGCGCCAGCAGCTTGATCAGCGGGAGTTTGTACGAGCAGTACTTC.

A remark on this clone: One junction end disagrees with the germline gene, perhaps due to a read error. This rearrangement joins TRBV27 to TRBJ2-5, with a possible D match to TRBD1 (5 bases). Near its end, the DNA agrees better with TRBJ2-7, so the J call may be wrong. From germline, CDR1 is MNHEY and CDR2 SMNVEV (reference sequence). CDR3 size: 13 residues. The CDR3 DNA sequence: TGTACCAGCAGTTTTGGACAATCCTACGAGCAGTACTTC. Translating gives CTSSFGQSYEQYF.

The CDR3 is CASSLDGTFNEQFF. CDR3 coding DNA: TGTGCCAGCAGCTTAGATGGGACATTCAATGAGCAGTTCTTC. This chain links TRBV7-2 with TRBJ2-1; weak D call: TRBD1 (6 bases). The germline V and J ends were trimmed by 1 base and 6 bases, with 10 bases remaining between them. The CDR3 totals 14 residues. CDR1 and CDR2 (germline): SGHTA, FQGNSA. Combining the CDR3 with reference TRBV7-2 and TRBJ2-1 gives the whole variable domain GAGVSQSPSNKVTEKGKDVELRCDPISGHTALYWYRQSLGQGLEFLIYFQGNSAPDKSGLPSDRFSAERTGGSVSTLTIQRTQQEDSAVYLCASSLDGTFNEQFFGPGTRLTVL.

The chain joins TRBV6-1 to TRBJ2-2; 7 bases fit TRBD1. The V segment lost 9 bases and the J segment 4 bases; nucleotides outside the gene matches: 8. The CDR3 is 14 residues long. Germline CDR1 is MNHNS and CDR2 is SASEGT. The CDR3, as DNA: TGTGCCAGAGGGGGCAGGGGTAGCACCGGGGAGCTGTTTTTT. Translated: CARGGRGSTGELFF.

The chain links TRBV10-2 to TRBJ1-5; TRBD1 aligns across 7 bases. The CDR3 has 15 residues. Germline V CDR1 and CDR2: WSHSY, SAAADI. Unmatched junction bases numbered 7, after V lost 3 bases and J lost 5 bases. DNA of the CDR3: TGCGCCAGCAGTGAATTTGTACAGGGGCATCAGCCCCAGCATTTT. It yields the protein CASSEFVQGHQPQHF.

J is TRBJ2-1 and V is TRBV2, with 7 bases aligning to TRBD2. CDR3 length equals 15 residues. With V trimmed by 10 bases and J by 6 bases, 15 bases remained unmatched. CDR1 and CDR2 from the germline V gene are SNHLY and FYNNEI. CDR3 amino acids: CAITGGTSASNEQFF. As DNA, the CDR3 is TGTGCCATCACGGGAGGCACTAGCGCGTCCAATGAGCAGTTCTTC.

Concerning this clone itself: At one end, the junction sequence differs from germline, possibly due to a read error. Other DNA variants within this sample encode the same CDR3. The J gene is TRBJ2-2, the V gene TRBV7-3; D is undetermined. The CDR3 loop spans 13 amino acids. Germline V CDR1 and CDR2: SGHTA, FQGTGA. The CDR3 spells CASSLGSTGELFF. In DNA form, the CDR3 reads TGTGCCAGCAGCTTAGGTAGCACCGGCGAGCTGTTTTTT.

This chain joins TRBV6-1 and TRBJ2-4, with 8 bases lining up with TRBD2. V was clipped by 3 bases and J by 14 bases; unmatched bases: 12. Per the germline V gene, CDR1 is MNHNS and CDR2 is SASEGT. The CDR3 sequence is 14 residues long. CDR3 coding DNA: TGTGCCAGCAGTGATGTAACTAGCGGAGTGGGGGAGTACTTC. Translating gives CASSDVTSGVGEYF.